These T cell receptor beta chains were read from a single sample in a study of early T cells in non-severe SARS-CoV-2 infection. TCRdb re-called the 5' RACE reads with MiXCR, one entry per CDR3 protein. This repertoire shows tens of thousands of distinct CDR3 sequences, 5% to 6% found once; its top ten account for roughly 4%. Sequenced sample: whole blood. The origin of the receptors is an adult who was a healthcare worker with PCR-confirmed SARS-CoV-2 infection or an uninfected control (not recorded which). Each CDR3 is given with its conserved first and last residue. Each record gives: V gene, J gene, clone size, D gene, CDR3 DNA, CDR3 protein. D genes are given only for firm matches. The size of a clone is reported for some rows only, either as once, few or many, or as a class for expanded clones.

V: TRBV5-6; J: TRBJ2-1; size: many; D: -; DNA: TGTGCCAGCAGCTTGGCCAACGGCAATGAGCAGTTCTTC; CDR3: CASSLANGNEQFF
V: TRBV7-2; J: TRBJ2-2; size: many; D: -; DNA: TGTGCCAGCAGCTTAAAAAGGACTGGCAACACCGGGGAGCTGTTTTTT; CDR3: CASSLKRTGNTGELFF
V: TRBV2; J: TRBJ2-1; size: medium-sized; D: -; DNA: TGTGCCAGCAGTGAGGGCTTACCCTGGGACACCGACTACAATGAGCAGTTCTTC; CDR3: CASSEGLPWDTDYNEQFF
V: TRBV5-1; J: TRBJ2-1; size: many; D: -; DNA: TGCGCCAGCAGCTTGGCCCGTGGTCGGAATGAGCAGTTCTTC; CDR3: CASSLARGRNEQFF
V: TRBV7-8; J: TRBJ2-1; size: many; D: TRBD2; DNA: TGTGCCAGCAAGGGCACTAGCGCCTACAATGAGCAGTTCTTC; CDR3: CASKGTSAYNEQFF
V: TRBV28; J: TRBJ2-7; size: -; D: -; DNA: TGTGCCAGCAGTTACCCTTTTGGGACGGGCGCCTACGAGCAGTACTTC; CDR3: CASSYPFGTGAYEQYF
V: TRBV5-4; J: TRBJ2-7; size: many; D: -; DNA: TGTGCCAGCAGCTTGGTTGGGGGAGAACGTCGAGAGCAGTACTTC; CDR3: CASSLVGGERREQYF
V: TRBV20-1; J: TRBJ2-3; size: many; D: -; DNA: TGCAGTGCGCCTAAACTCACAGATACGCAGTATTTT; CDR3: CSAPKLTDTQYF
V: TRBV7-6; J: TRBJ2-2; size: many; D: -; DNA: TGTGCCAGCAGCCCCTGGGGGGGCTCAGACACCGGGGAGCTGTTTTTT; CDR3: CASSPWGGSDTGELFF
V: TRBV6-2/TRBV6-3; J: TRBJ1-3; size: -; D: -; DNA: TGTGCCAGCACCAAGGAGGATTTCTCTGGAAACACCATATATTTT; CDR3: CASTKEDFSGNTIYF
V: TRBV4-2; J: TRBJ2-7; size: medium-sized; D: -; DNA: TGTGCCAGCAGCCAAGAGAGGGCCCCTTATCGGGAGCAGTACTTC; CDR3: CASSQERAPYREQYF
V: TRBV30; J: TRBJ2-7; size: many; D: TRBD2; DNA: TGTGCCTGGAGTAACCTAGCGGGAGTCCACGAGCAGTACTTC; CDR3: CAWSNLAGVHEQYF
V: TRBV28; J: TRBJ1-2; size: many; D: -; DNA: TGTGCCAGCAGTGTTGGTACAGCCTTCGGCTACACCTTC; CDR3: CASSVGTAFGYTF
V: TRBV18; J: TRBJ2-7; size: many; D: -; DNA: TGTGCCAGCTCACCGGGCTGGAACGAGCAGTACTTC; CDR3: CASSPGWNEQYF
V: TRBV6-5; J: TRBJ1-1; size: few; D: TRBD1; DNA: TGTGCCAGCAATTACAGGGGGCGTTTGAACACTGAAGCTTTCTTT; CDR3: CASNYRGRLNTEAFF
V: TRBV5-4; J: TRBJ2-1; size: many; D: -; DNA: TGTGCCAGCAGCCCAACCTCTCTAGCCGGACAACACTCCTACAATGAGCAGTTCTTC; CDR3: CASSPTSLAGQHSYNEQFF